This T cell receptor beta chain was found in a study of blood T cell repertoires in COVID-19. Turning to the study itself: COVID-19 samples from acute and convalescent phases originated in the United States, Italy and Spain. In each case, the material was cDNA or gDNA derived from T cells, B-cell-depleted T cells, or PBMCs.

This clone turned up a few times. Germline loops: CDR1 SGHRS, CDR2 YFSETQ. Trimming cost V 3 bases and J 7 bases; bases outside gene matches: 9. This CDR3 region has 16 residues. Authors' methods: From reference gene primer amplification, estimates of nucleated cell counts were derived. Libraries were prepared by immunoSEQ multiplex PCR; TCRdb keeps only in-frame clonotypes and omits some of them. The DNA gave D and trimming, while V, J and clone size come from that table. The sample yields a few hundred thousand clones, approximately 89% seen once. This chain links TRBV5-1 with TRBJ2-1; 11 bases are shared with TRBD2. This clonotype was sampled from a woman in her forties or fifties who had recovered from COVID-19. The specimen was peripheral blood. CDR3 protein: CASSWTPGLAANEQFF. Here the CDR3 DNA reads TGCGCCAGCAGCTGGACTCCGGGACTAGCGGCTAATGAGCAGTTCTTC.